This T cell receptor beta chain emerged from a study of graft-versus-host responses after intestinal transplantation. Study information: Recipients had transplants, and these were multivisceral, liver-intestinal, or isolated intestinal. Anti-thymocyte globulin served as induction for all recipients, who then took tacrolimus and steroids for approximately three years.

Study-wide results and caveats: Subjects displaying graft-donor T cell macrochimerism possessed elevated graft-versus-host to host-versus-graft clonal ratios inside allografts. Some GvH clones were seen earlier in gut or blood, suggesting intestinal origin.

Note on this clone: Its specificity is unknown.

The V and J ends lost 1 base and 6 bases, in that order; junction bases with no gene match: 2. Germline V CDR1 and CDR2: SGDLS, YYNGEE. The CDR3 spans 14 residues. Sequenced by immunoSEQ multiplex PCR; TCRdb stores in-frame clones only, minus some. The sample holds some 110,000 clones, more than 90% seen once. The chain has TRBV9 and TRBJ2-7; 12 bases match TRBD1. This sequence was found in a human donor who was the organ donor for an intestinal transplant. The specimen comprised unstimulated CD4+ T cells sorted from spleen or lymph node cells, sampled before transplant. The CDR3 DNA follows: TGTGCCAGCAGCGTAACGGGACAGGGGGCCGAGCAGTACTTC. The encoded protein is CASSVTGQGAEQYF.